This T cell receptor (beta chain) came from a study of Ad26.COV2.S vaccination and SARS-CoV-2 variants (dated by TCRdb to the early 2020s). For context, the study as a whole: Vaccine-arm donors came from COV1001, a multicentre, randomized, double-blind, placebo-controlled phase I-IIa trial of Ad26.COV2.S in healthy adults. Trial participants were randomized into five groups of five, in which low-dose or high-dose Ad26.COV2.S was given once or twice, or placebo was given on both occasions. Investigators remained blinded to trial group allocation during experiments and outcome assessment. Ad26.COV2.S was administered intramuscularly at 5 x 10^10 or 1 x 10^11 viral particles, either as a single shot or as two shots given 56 days apart. A total of 32 samples were included in the TCR-sequenced set, comprising some 20 Ad26.COV2.S vaccine recipients, 5 placebo recipients and 8 SARS-CoV-2 convalescent individuals. TCRbeta repertoire sequencing served as the tool for gauging how specific and how broad the SARS-CoV-2-reactive T cell receptors were following Ad26.COV2.S vaccination. Broader findings and caveats from the paper: After vaccination, spike-specific CD8+ and CD4+ T cell responses were reported to show substantial breadth. Compared with placebo recipients, Ad26.COV2.S recipients showed higher spike-specific TCR breadth (P = 0.0014). The study was not powered for comparison of responses between vaccine doses or regimens. Non-spike TCR breadth was comparable between vaccine and placebo recipients, consistent with the vaccine containing only spike. It was noted by the authors that total T cell responses may have been underestimated by the TCR breadth and depth analyses.

On this clone: The target of this receptor is not known. Base-call qualities are not available, and no considerably larger clone is one nucleotide away.

V is reduced by 5 bases and J by 4 bases, leaving a spacing of 11 bases between them. The CDR3 measures 13 amino acids from cysteine to phenylalanine. Only the CDR3 portion is preserved as DNA: 39 bases, with reading frame beginning at the first base. CDR1 SEHNR and CDR2 FQNEAQ were looked up in the germline V gene (reference sequence). The immunoSEQ Assay was used to sequence TCRbeta CDR3 regions. After extraction, genomic DNA underwent amplification by bias-controlled multiplex PCR, followed by high-throughput sequencing. As for the original processing: To quantify the absolute abundance of every unique TCRbeta CDR3 region, sequences were collapsed and filtered. T cell fraction was estimated by normalizing TCRbeta template counts to usable DNA, with usable DNA measured through amplification of reference genes found in all nucleated cells. Repertoire TCRs were annotated as SARS-CoV-2-specific by exact matching of V gene, CDR3 amino acid sequence and J gene to a known reactive TCR set. MIRA supplied the reference SARS-CoV-2 TCR set, which was filtered for enrichment in COVID-19-positive ImmuneCODE repertoires so that public or cross-reactive TCRs were removed. Drawing on the MIRA antigens, annotated TCRs were analysed further at the level of specific ORF or position within ORF. Breadth was defined as the number of annotated unique rearrangements divided by the total number of unique productive rearrangements, and depth was defined as the summed frequency of the annotated unique rearrangements. TCR breadth was compared between groups using two-sided Wilcoxon rank-sum tests. TCRdb retrieved this table from immuneACCESS and kept in-frame rearrangements only. Not all clones are present; in checked studies, unresolved V genes account for under half, and no reason is known for the remainder. The V and J calls and clone size come from that table; D and trimming were worked out from the DNA. In this sample the table shows roughly 300,000 clones, more than 85% of which occur a single time. The ten largest clones add up to 5% of the sample.

The treatment or condition label corresponds to: roughly 19 received Ad26.COV2.S at low or high dose, single or two shots; roughly 5 received placebo; per-sample allocation not given. For vaccine and placebo recipients, the sequenced repertoires came from samples collected on day 63 after the first injection. Cohort 1b enrolled some 25 adults aged 18-55 years at a single site in Boston, USA, between 29 July and 7 August 2020. Ad26.COV2.S was a replication-incompetent adenovirus type 26 vector expressing a prefusion-stabilized SARS-CoV-2 spike protein from the original Wuhan strain. The source was peripheral blood, collected in a trial of Ad26.COV2.S vaccine versus placebo. This clonotype was obtained from a person aged 18-60 years who received the Ad26.COV2.S COVID-19 vaccine or a placebo. The rearrangement combines TRBV7-9 with TRBJ1-1; the D gene cannot be named for sure. The CDR3 loop reads CASSPDEGTEAFF. The DNA sequence reads TGTGCCAGCAGCCCCGACGAGGGCACTGAAGCTTTCTTT.